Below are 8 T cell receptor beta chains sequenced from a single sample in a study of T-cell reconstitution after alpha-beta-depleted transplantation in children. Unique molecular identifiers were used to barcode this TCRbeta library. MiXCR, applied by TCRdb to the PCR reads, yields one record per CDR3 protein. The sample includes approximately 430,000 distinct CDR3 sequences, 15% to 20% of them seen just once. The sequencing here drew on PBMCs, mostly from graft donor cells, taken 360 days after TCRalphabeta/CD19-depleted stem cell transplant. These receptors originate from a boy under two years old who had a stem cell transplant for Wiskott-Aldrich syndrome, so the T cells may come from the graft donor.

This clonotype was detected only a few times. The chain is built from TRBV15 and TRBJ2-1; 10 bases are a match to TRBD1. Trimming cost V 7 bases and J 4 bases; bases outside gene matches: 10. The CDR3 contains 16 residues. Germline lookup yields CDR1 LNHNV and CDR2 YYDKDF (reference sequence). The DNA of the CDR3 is TGTGCCACCACACCCGTGGCGGACAGGGGGTACAATGAGCAGTTCTTC. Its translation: CATTPVADRGYNEQFF.

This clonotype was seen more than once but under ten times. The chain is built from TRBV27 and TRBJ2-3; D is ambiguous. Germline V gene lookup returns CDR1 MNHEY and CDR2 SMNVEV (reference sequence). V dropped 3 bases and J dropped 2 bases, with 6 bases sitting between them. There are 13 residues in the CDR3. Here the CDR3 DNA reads TGTGCCAGCAGTTTTGGGGTCACAGATACGCAGTATTTT. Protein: CASSFGVTDTQYF.

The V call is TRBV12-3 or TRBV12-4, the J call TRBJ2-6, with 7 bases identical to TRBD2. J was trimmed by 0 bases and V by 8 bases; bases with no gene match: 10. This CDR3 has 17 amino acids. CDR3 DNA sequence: TGTGCCAGCCAGCTAGCGGTCGTTCTCTCTGGGGCCAACGTCCTGACTTTC. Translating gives CASQLAVVLSGANVLTF.

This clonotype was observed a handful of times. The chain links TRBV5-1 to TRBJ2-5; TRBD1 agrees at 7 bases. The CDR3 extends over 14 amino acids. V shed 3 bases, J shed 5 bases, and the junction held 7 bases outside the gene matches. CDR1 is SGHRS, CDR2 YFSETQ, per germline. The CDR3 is CASSSSTGLETQYF. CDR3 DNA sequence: TGCGCCAGCAGCTCATCGACAGGGTTGGAGACCCAGTACTTC.

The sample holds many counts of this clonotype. The CDR3 region is CASSQQHGWNEQYF. DNA of the CDR3: TGTGCCAGCAGCCAACAGCATGGTTGGAACGAGCAGTACTTC. This chain joins TRBV14 and TRBJ2-7; D is unclear. The CDR3 is 14 amino acids. CDR1 and CDR2 from the germline V gene are SGHDN and FVKESK. Trimming removed 2 bases at V and 5 bases at J, with 13 bases between.

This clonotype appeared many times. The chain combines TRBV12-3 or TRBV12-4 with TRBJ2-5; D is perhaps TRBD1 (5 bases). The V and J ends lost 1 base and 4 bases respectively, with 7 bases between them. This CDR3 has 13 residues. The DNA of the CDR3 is TGTGCCAGCAGTTTAGAGGGGCGAGAGACCCAGTACTTC. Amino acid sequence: CASSLEGRETQYF.

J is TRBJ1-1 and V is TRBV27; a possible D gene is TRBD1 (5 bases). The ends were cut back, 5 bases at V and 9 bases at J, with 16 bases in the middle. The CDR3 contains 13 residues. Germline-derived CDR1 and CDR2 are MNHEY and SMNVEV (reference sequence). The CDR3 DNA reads TGTGCCAGCAGTACCGTCAACGACAGACAAGCTTTCTTT. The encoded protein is CASSTVNDRQAFF.

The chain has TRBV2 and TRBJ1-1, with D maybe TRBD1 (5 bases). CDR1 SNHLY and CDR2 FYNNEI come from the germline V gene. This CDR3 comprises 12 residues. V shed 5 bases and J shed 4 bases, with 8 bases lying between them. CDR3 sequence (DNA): TGTGCCAGCAGTTCAGGGACCACTGAAGCTTTCTTT. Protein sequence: CASSSGTTEAFF.